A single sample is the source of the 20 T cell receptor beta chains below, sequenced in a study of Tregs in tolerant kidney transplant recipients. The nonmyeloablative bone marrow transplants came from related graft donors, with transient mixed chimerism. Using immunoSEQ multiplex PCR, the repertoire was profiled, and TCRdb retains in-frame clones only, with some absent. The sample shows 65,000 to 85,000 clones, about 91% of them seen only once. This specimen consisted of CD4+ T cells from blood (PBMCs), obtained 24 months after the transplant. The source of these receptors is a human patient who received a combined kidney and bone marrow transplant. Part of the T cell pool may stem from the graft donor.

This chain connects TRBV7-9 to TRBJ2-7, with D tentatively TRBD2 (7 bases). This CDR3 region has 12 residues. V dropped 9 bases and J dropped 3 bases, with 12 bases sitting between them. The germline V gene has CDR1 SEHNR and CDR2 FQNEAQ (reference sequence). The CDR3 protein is CASGGGLYEQYF. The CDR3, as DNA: TGTGCCAGTGGGGGGGGGCTCTACGAGCAGTACTTC.

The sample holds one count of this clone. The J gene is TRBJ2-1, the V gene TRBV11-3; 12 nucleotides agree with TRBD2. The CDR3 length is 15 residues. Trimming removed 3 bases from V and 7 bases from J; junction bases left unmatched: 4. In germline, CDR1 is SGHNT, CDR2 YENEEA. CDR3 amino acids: CASSLTSGSRNEQFF. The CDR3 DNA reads TGTGCCAGCAGCTTGACTAGCGGGAGTAGGAATGAGCAGTTCTTC.

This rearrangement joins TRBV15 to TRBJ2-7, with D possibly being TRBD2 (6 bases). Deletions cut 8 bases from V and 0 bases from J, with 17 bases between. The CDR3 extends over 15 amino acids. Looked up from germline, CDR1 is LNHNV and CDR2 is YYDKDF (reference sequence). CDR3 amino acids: CATASGRERSYEQYF. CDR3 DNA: TGTGCCACCGCCTCCGGCCGGGAGCGCTCCTACGAGCAGTACTTC.

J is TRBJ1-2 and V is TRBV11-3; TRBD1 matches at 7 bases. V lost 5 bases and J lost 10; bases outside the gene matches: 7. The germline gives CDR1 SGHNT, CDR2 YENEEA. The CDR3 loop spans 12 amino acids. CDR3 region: CASSLTTGPYTF. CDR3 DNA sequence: TGTGCCAGCAGCCTTACGACAGGGCCCTACACCTTC.

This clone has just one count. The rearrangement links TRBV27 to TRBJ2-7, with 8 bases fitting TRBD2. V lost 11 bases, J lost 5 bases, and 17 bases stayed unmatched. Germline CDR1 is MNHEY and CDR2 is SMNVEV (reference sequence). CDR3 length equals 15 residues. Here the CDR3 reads CALQPSTSGSHEQYF. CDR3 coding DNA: TGTGCCCTACAGCCCTCGACCAGCGGGAGCCACGAGCAGTACTTC.

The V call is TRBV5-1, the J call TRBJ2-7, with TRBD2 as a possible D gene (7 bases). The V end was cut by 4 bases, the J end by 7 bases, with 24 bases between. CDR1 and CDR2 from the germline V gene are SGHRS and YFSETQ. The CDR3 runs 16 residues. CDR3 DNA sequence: TGCGCCAGCAGCCCTAAGTCGTGGGGGGGCGGCGGGGAGCAGTACTTC. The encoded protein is CASSPKSWGGGGEQYF.

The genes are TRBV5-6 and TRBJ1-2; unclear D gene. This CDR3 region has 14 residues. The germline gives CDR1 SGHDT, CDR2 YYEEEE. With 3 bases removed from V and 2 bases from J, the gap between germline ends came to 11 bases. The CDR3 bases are TGTGCCAGCAGCTCTTTGGGCAAGAACTATGGCTACACCTTC. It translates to CASSSLGKNYGYTF.

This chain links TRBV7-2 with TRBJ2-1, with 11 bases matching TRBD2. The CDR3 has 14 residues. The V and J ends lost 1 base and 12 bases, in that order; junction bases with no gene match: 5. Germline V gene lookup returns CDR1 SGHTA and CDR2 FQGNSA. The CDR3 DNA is TGTGCCAGCAGCTTAGAATTAGCGGGAGGGCGGCAGTTCTTC. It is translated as CASSLELAGGRQFF. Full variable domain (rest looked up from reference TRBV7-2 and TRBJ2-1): GAGVSQSPSNKVTEKGKDVELRCDPISGHTALYWYRQSLGQGLEFLIYFQGNSAPDKSGLPSDRFSAERTGGSVSTLTIQRTQQEDSAVYLCASSLELAGGRQFFGPGTRLTVL.

CDR3 coding DNA: TGTGCCAGCAGCCAAGATAGTTCTAGGGCGGGTGGCTACACCTTC. Translated: CASSQDSSRAGGYTF. The J gene is TRBJ1-2, the V gene TRBV4-2; D uncertain. The CDR3 consists of 15 residues. The germline CDR1 and CDR2 sequences are LGHNA and YNFKEQ. V was clipped by 0 bases and J by 7 bases, with 15 bases between them.

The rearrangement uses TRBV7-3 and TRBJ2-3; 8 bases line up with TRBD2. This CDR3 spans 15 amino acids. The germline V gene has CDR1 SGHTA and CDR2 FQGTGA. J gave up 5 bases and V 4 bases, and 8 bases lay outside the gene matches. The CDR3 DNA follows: TGTGCCAGCAGCTCCTCTTACGGGGGGGGAGATACGCAGTATTTT. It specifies CASSSSYGGGDTQYF.

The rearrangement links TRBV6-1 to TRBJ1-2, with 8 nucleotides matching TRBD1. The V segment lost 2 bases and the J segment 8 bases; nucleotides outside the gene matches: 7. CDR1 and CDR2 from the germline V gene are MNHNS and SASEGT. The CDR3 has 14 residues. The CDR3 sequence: CASSEYVRGHGYTF. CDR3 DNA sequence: TGTGCCAGCAGTGAATACGTCAGGGGGCACGGCTACACCTTC.

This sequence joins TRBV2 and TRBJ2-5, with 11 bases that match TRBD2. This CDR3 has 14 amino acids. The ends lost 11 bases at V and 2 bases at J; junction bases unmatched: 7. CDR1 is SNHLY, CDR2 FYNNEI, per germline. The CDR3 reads CASNRLAGQETQYF. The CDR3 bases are TGTGCCTCCAACAGACTAGCGGGGCAAGAGACCCAGTACTTC.

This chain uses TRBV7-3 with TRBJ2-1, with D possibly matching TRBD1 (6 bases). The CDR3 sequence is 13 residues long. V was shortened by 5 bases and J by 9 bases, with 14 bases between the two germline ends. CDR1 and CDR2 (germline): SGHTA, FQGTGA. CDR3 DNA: TGTGCCAGCAGCACCAGAAAACAGGGTGAGCAGTTCTTC. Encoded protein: CASSTRKQGEQFF.

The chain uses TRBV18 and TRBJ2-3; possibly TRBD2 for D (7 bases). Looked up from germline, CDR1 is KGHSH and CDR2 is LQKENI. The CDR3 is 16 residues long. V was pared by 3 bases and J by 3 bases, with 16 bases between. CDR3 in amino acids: CASSPRSGGPTDTQYF. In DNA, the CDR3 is TGTGCCAGCTCACCGCGGTCCGGGGGGCCTACAGATACGCAGTATTTT.

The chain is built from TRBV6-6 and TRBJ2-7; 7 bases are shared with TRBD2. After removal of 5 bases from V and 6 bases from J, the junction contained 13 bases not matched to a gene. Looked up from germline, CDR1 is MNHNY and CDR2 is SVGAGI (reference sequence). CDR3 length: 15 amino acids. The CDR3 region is CASSTLRGGAGEQYF. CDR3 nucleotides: TGTGCCAGCAGTACCCTCCGGGGAGGGGCGGGCGAGCAGTACTTC.

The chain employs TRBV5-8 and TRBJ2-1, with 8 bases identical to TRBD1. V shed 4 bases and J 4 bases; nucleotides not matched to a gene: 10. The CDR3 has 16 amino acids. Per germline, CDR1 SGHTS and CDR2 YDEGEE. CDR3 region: CASSRQTGAAYNEQFF. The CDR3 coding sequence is TGTGCCAGCAGCCGACAGACAGGGGCGGCTTACAATGAGCAGTTCTTC.

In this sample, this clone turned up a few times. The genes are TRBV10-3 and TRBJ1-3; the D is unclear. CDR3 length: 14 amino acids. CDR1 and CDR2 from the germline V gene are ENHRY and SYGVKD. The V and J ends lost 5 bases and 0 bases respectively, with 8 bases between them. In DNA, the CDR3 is TGTGCCATCAGTTTACAAGTCTCTGGAAACACCATATATTTT. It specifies CAISLQVSGNTIYF.

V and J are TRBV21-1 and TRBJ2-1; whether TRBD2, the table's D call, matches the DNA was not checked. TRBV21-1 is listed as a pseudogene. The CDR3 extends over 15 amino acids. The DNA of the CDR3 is TGTGCCAGCAGCAAGGAACGGGGTAACTACACTGAGCAGTTCTTC. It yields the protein CASSKERGNYTEQFF.

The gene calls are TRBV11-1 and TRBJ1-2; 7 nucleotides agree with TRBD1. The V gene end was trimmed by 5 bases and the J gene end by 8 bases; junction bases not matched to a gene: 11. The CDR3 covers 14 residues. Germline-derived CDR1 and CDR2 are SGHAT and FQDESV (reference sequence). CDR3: CASSPTGYKVGYTF. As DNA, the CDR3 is TGTGCCAGCAGCCCGACAGGGTATAAGGTCGGCTACACCTTC.

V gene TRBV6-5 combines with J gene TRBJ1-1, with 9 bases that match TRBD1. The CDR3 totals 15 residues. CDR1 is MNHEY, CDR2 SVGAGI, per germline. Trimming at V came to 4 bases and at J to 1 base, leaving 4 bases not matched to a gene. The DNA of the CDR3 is TGTGCCAGCAGTTCTACAGGGGGCCGGAACACTGAAGCTTTCTTT. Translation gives CASSSTGGRNTEAFF.